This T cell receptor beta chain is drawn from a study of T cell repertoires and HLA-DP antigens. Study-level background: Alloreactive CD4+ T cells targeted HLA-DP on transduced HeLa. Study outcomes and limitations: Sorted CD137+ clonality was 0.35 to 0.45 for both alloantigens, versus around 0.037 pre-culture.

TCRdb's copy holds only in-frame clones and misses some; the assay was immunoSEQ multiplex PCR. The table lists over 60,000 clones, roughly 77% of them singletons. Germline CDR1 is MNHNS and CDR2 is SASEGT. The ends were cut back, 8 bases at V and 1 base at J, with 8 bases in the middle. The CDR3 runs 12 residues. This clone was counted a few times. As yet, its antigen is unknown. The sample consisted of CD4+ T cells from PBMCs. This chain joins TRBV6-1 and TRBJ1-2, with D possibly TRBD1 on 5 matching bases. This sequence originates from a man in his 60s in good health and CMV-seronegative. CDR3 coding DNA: TGTGCCAGCCCGACAGATAACTATGGCTACACCTTC. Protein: CASPTDNYGYTF.